This T cell receptor beta chain originates from a study of identical twins. TCRdb itself ran the 5' RACE reads through MiXCR, one entry per CDR3 protein. The sample consists of about 490,000 distinct CDR3 sequences, over 12% of them appearing once. Findings and caveats of the study: Twin pairs' shared out-of-frame alpha sequences were enriched in low generation probability. Conclusions came from cross-sectional statistical analysis, not from following the same donors.

The CDR3 runs 14 residues. Germline V gene lookup returns CDR1 SGHDN and CDR2 FVKESK. Trimming shortened V by 0 bases and J by 4 bases, and 9 bases separated the two germline ends. As to this clonotype: Its antigen is unidentified.

This same sample was also part of a study on yellow fever vaccine responses in identical twins.

This chain uses TRBV14 with TRBJ1-1; D ambiguous. The receptor's source is a young woman in good health. The sample comprised CD4+ T cells sorted from blood. The CDR3 DNA reads as TGTGCCAGCAGCCAAGAGAGGGTACGCACTGAAGCTTTCTTT. It is translated as CASSQERVRTEAFF.